This is a list of T cell receptor beta chains from one sample in a study of molecular identifiers for immune sequencing clone quantification. TCRdb reanalysed the PCR reads using MiXCR and keeps one entry per CDR3 protein. The sample lists about 300,000 distinct CDR3 sequences; about a fifth were seen once. Sequenced sample: naive CD8+ T cells from blood, with Jurkat cell RNA spiked in. The receptor source for this set is a human donor in good health. Some libraries in this study had Jurkat cell RNA spiked in. Each CDR3 is given with its conserved first and last residue. A D gene is named only where the DNA matches it firmly. Only some rows state a clone size, as once, few, many or a class for expanded clones.

d_call: NA; clone_size: many; j_call: TRBJ2-5; v_call: TRBV6-5; cdr3_aa: CASSYMPDSPQETQYF; cdr3_nt: TGTGCCAGCAGTTATATGCCTGACAGTCCACAAGAGACCCAGTACTTC
d_call: TRBD1; clone_size: many; j_call: TRBJ2-3; v_call: TRBV30; cdr3_aa: CAWSGGQGTDTQYF; cdr3_nt: TGTGCCTGGAGTGGAGGACAGGGGACAGATACGCAGTATTTT
d_call: NA; clone_size: many; j_call: TRBJ1-2; v_call: TRBV5-6; cdr3_aa: CASSLDSKTNYGYTF; cdr3_nt: TGTGCCAGCAGCTTGGACAGCAAAACTAACTATGGCTACACCTTC
d_call: NA; clone_size: many; j_call: TRBJ1-1; v_call: TRBV29-1; cdr3_aa: CSVESQGMNTEAFF; cdr3_nt: TGCAGCGTTGAATCTCAGGGAATGAACACTGAAGCTTTCTTT
d_call: TRBD1; clone_size: few; j_call: TRBJ1-2; v_call: TRBV6-5; cdr3_aa: CASSSQGQGAIGYTF; cdr3_nt: TGTGCCAGCAGTTCACAGGGACAGGGGGCGATTGGCTACACCTTC
d_call: NA; clone_size: many; j_call: TRBJ2-3; v_call: TRBV29-1; cdr3_aa: CSVEDQGKKLSDTQYF; cdr3_nt: TGCAGCGTTGAAGACCAGGGGAAAAAGCTCTCAGATACGCAGTATTTT
d_call: NA; clone_size: NA; j_call: TRBJ2-3; v_call: TRBV2; cdr3_aa: CASIPIGRLGDTQYF; cdr3_nt: TGTGCCAGCATTCCCATAGGGAGGTTGGGAGATACGCAGTATTTT
d_call: NA; clone_size: NA; j_call: TRBJ1-1; v_call: TRBV13; cdr3_aa: CASSLGQGFSEAFF; cdr3_nt: TGTGCCAGCAGCTTAGGACAGGGTTTCTCTGAAGCTTTCTTT
d_call: NA; clone_size: many; j_call: TRBJ1-5; v_call: TRBV6-2/TRBV6-3; cdr3_aa: CASSNSNQPQHF; cdr3_nt: TGTGCCAGCTCAAATAGCAATCAGCCCCAGCATTTT
d_call: NA; clone_size: NA; j_call: TRBJ2-1; v_call: TRBV13; cdr3_aa: CASSLESSNNVQFF; cdr3_nt: TGTGCCAGCAGCTTAGAGTCCTCAAACAATGTGCAGTTCTTC
d_call: NA; clone_size: many; j_call: TRBJ2-3; v_call: TRBV6-2/TRBV6-3; cdr3_aa: CASTGLRNTQYF; cdr3_nt: TGTGCCAGCACAGGACTGAGAAATACGCAGTATTTT
d_call: TRBD1; clone_size: many; j_call: TRBJ1-1; v_call: TRBV4-1; cdr3_aa: CASSQGQGDSEAFF; cdr3_nt: TGCGCCAGCAGCCAAGGACAGGGGGATTCTGAAGCTTTCTTT
d_call: NA; clone_size: NA; j_call: TRBJ2-7; v_call: TRBV29-1; cdr3_aa: CSVEGPVGFSSYEQYF; cdr3_nt: TGCAGCGTGGAGGGCCCGGTTGGCTTCAGCTCCTACGAGCAGTACTTC
d_call: TRBD1; clone_size: few; j_call: TRBJ2-2; v_call: TRBV14; cdr3_aa: CASSQDLRGRRFTGELFF; cdr3_nt: TGTGCCAGCAGCCAAGACCTCAGGGGGCGAAGGTTCACCGGGGAGCTGTTTTTT
d_call: NA; clone_size: few; j_call: TRBJ1-1; v_call: TRBV10-3; cdr3_aa: CAISDKTDLLNTEAFF; cdr3_nt: TGTGCCATCAGTGATAAGACGGATCTACTGAACACTGAAGCTTTCTTT
d_call: NA; clone_size: many; j_call: TRBJ2-1; v_call: TRBV12-3/TRBV12-4; cdr3_aa: CASSSPVGRNNEQFF; cdr3_nt: TGTGCCAGCAGTTCCCCGGTCGGCCGGAACAATGAGCAGTTCTTC
d_call: NA; clone_size: few; j_call: TRBJ1-2; v_call: TRBV10-3; cdr3_aa: CAISESGWTDYGYTF; cdr3_nt: TGTGCCATCAGTGAGTCTGGGTGGACAGACTATGGCTACACCTTC
d_call: NA; clone_size: NA; j_call: TRBJ2-7; v_call: TRBV12-3/TRBV12-4; cdr3_aa: CASSLDKISYEQYF; cdr3_nt: TGTGCCAGCAGTCTGGACAAAATCTCCTACGAGCAGTACTTC
d_call: NA; clone_size: few; j_call: TRBJ1-1; v_call: TRBV2; cdr3_aa: CASPGGDTEAFF; cdr3_nt: TGTGCCAGCCCGGGTGGGGACACTGAAGCTTTCTTT
d_call: NA; clone_size: NA; j_call: TRBJ2-7; v_call: TRBV4-2; cdr3_aa: CASSQENAGRGYEQYF; cdr3_nt: TGTGCCAGCAGCCAAGAGAATGCCGGGAGAGGGTACGAGCAGTACTTC
d_call: NA; clone_size: many; j_call: TRBJ1-1; v_call: TRBV9; cdr3_aa: CASSVEGNTEAFF; cdr3_nt: TGTGCCAGCAGCGTAGAAGGGAACACTGAAGCTTTCTTT
d_call: NA; clone_size: few; j_call: TRBJ2-7; v_call: TRBV30; cdr3_aa: CAWSVGGAHEQYF; cdr3_nt: TGTGCCTGGAGTGTAGGGGGGGCCCACGAGCAGTACTTC
d_call: NA; clone_size: many; j_call: TRBJ2-3; v_call: TRBV20-1; cdr3_aa: CSARGGVGATDTQYF; cdr3_nt: TGCAGTGCTAGAGGGGGGGTAGGGGCCACAGATACGCAGTATTTT
d_call: NA; clone_size: many; j_call: TRBJ1-5; v_call: TRBV4-2; cdr3_aa: CASSQELGLSNQPQHF; cdr3_nt: TGTGCCAGCAGCCAAGAATTGGGACTTAGCAATCAGCCCCAGCATTTT
d_call: TRBD1; clone_size: NA; j_call: TRBJ2-1; v_call: TRBV10-2; cdr3_aa: CASEPRDRSLSHNEQFF; cdr3_nt: TGCGCCAGCGAACCCCGGGACAGGTCTTTGAGCCACAATGAGCAGTTCTTC
d_call: NA; clone_size: many; j_call: TRBJ2-1; v_call: TRBV20-1; cdr3_aa: CSARATNYNEQFF; cdr3_nt: TGCAGTGCTAGAGCGACCAACTACAATGAGCAGTTCTTC
d_call: TRBD2; clone_size: many; j_call: TRBJ2-3; v_call: TRBV7-9; cdr3_aa: CASSSTIPTSGRSLTQYF; cdr3_nt: TGTGCCAGCAGCTCTACCATTCCGACTAGCGGGAGAAGTCTTACGCAGTATTTT
d_call: NA; clone_size: many; j_call: TRBJ1-5; v_call: TRBV2; cdr3_aa: CASTQAPSNQPQHF; cdr3_nt: TGTGCCAGCACCCAAGCCCCCAGCAATCAGCCCCAGCATTTT
d_call: TRBD1; clone_size: many; j_call: TRBJ2-7; v_call: TRBV5-6; cdr3_aa: CASSSATGTGIYEQYF; cdr3_nt: TGTGCCAGCAGCTCGGCGACCGGGACAGGCATCTACGAGCAGTACTTC
d_call: NA; clone_size: many; j_call: TRBJ2-6; v_call: TRBV5-6; cdr3_aa: CASSLGSRANVLTF; cdr3_nt: TGTGCCAGCAGCTTGGGGTCGAGGGCCAACGTCCTGACTTTC
d_call: NA; clone_size: many; j_call: TRBJ2-1; v_call: TRBV7-6; cdr3_aa: CASSLDGRGGDEQFF; cdr3_nt: TGTGCCAGCAGCTTAGACGGCAGGGGGGGCGATGAGCAGTTCTTC
d_call: TRBD2; clone_size: many; j_call: TRBJ2-1; v_call: TRBV30; cdr3_aa: CAWSLTSGGYNEQFF; cdr3_nt: TGTGCCTGGAGTTTAACTAGCGGAGGATACAATGAGCAGTTCTTC
d_call: TRBD2; clone_size: many; j_call: TRBJ2-3; v_call: TRBV12-3/TRBV12-4; cdr3_aa: CASSSGLFTDTQYF; cdr3_nt: TGTGCCAGCAGTTCGGGACTATTTACAGATACGCAGTATTTT
d_call: NA; clone_size: NA; j_call: TRBJ1-5; v_call: TRBV6-5; cdr3_aa: CASSNQGYNQPQHF; cdr3_nt: TGTGCCAGCAGTAATCAGGGTTACAATCAGCCCCAGCATTTT
d_call: TRBD2; clone_size: many; j_call: TRBJ2-7; v_call: TRBV20-1; cdr3_aa: CSARDPSGGYEQYF; cdr3_nt: TGCAGTGCTAGAGATCCCAGCGGGGGATACGAGCAGTACTTC
d_call: TRBD1; clone_size: many; j_call: TRBJ2-7; v_call: TRBV29-1; cdr3_aa: CSVEDETGGFGEQYF; cdr3_nt: TGCAGCGTTGAAGACGAGACAGGGGGCTTCGGCGAGCAGTACTTC
d_call: TRBD2; clone_size: many; j_call: TRBJ2-3; v_call: TRBV5-4; cdr3_aa: CASSSPLAGDALDTQYF; cdr3_nt: TGTGCCAGCAGCTCCCCACTAGCGGGGGACGCATTAGATACGCAGTATTTT
d_call: NA; clone_size: many; j_call: TRBJ1-1; v_call: TRBV20-1; cdr3_aa: CSAREELANTEAFF; cdr3_nt: TGCAGTGCTAGGGAGGAACTAGCTAACACTGAAGCTTTCTTT
d_call: NA; clone_size: NA; j_call: TRBJ2-7; v_call: TRBV4-1; cdr3_aa: CASSPGISDEQYF; cdr3_nt: TGCGCCAGCAGCCCGGGGATTTCCGACGAGCAGTACTTC
d_call: NA; clone_size: NA; j_call: TRBJ2-1; v_call: TRBV3-1; cdr3_aa: CASSQGPHNEQFF; cdr3_nt: TGTGCCAGCAGCCAAGGACCGCACAATGAGCAGTTCTTC
d_call: TRBD1; clone_size: many; j_call: TRBJ2-3; v_call: TRBV5-1; cdr3_aa: CASSNDRGHSDTQYF; cdr3_nt: TGCGCCAGCAGCAACGACAGGGGGCACTCAGATACGCAGTATTTT
d_call: TRBD1; clone_size: few; j_call: TRBJ2-1; v_call: TRBV2; cdr3_aa: CASRGQGSYNEQFF; cdr3_nt: TGTGCCAGCAGGGGACAGGGGTCCTACAATGAGCAGTTCTTC
d_call: TRBD1; clone_size: NA; j_call: TRBJ2-7; v_call: TRBV4-3; cdr3_aa: CASSQGRGLAYEQYF; cdr3_nt: TGCGCCAGCAGCCAAGGAAGGGGGCTAGCCTACGAGCAGTACTTC
d_call: TRBD2; clone_size: few; j_call: TRBJ2-3; v_call: TRBV5-1; cdr3_aa: CASSLVVGGGDTDTQYF; cdr3_nt: TGCGCCAGCAGCTTGGTAGTCGGCGGGGGAGACACAGATACGCAGTATTTT